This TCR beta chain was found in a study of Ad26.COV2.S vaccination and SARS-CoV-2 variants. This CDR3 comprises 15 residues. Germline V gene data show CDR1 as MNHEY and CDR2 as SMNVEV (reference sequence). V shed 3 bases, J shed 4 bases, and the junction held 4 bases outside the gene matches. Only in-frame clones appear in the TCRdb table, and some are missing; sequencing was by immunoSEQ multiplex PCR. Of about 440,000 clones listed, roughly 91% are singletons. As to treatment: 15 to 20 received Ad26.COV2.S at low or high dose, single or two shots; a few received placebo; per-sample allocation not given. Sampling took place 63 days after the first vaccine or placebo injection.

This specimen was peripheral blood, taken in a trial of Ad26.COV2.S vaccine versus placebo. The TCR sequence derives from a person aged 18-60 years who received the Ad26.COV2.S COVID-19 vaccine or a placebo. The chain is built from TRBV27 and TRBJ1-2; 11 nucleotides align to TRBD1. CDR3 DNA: TGTGCCAGCAGTTTGGACAGGGGGCTCGCCTATGGCTACACCTTC. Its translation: CASSLDRGLAYGYTF.